This T cell receptor (beta chain) was recovered during a study of cytotoxic CD8 clonotypes in ibrutinib-treated CLL. Study details: Across the patients, some eleven were relapsed/refractory, 15 treatment-naive and about 18 IGHV unmutated. Mean yields were around 260,000 productive templates and about 97,000 productive rearrangements per sample. Notes on the study in general: Rising at ibrutinib response, clonality subsequently fell back toward baseline at progression.

Sequenced by immunoSEQ multiplex PCR; TCRdb stores in-frame clones only, minus some. The profile shows some 350,000 clones, 67% of them singletons. Trimming pared 4 bases from V and 0 bases from J, leaving 9 bases between. Germline CDR1 and CDR2: SNHLY and FYNNEI. This CDR3 comprises 14 residues. Note on this clone: Its specificity is unknown.

TCR beta libraries used around 2.2 micrograms of genomic DNA from cryopreserved PBMCs. Sequencing used PBMCs, obtained after 36 months of ibrutinib treatment. This chain uses TRBV2 with TRBJ1-1, with TRBD1 as a possible D gene (6 bases). The clonotype was recovered from a human donor with chronic lymphocytic leukemia. The chain's CDR3 is CASSGQVMNTEAFF. The DNA of the CDR3 is TGTGCCAGCAGTGGACAGGTCATGAACACTGAAGCTTTCTTT.